This T cell receptor (beta chain) was sequenced during a study of memory CD4+ T cells and cytomegalovirus serostatus. Study-wide background: Donors were healthy Belgian adults, under ten CMV seropositive and about two dozen seronegative. Overall study results and limits: Repertoires predicted CMV serostatus with median bootstrapped AUC of roughly 0.95. CD4+ memory repertoires contained about 40% of the 164 reported CMV TCRbeta sequences. Suggested: most of the CMV-linked TCR signature lies in CD4+ memory cells.

Germline V gene data show CDR1 as MDHEN and CDR2 as SYDVKM. V dropped 2 bases and J dropped 1 base, with 3 bases sitting between them. CDR3 length equals 12 residues. The sort gate was single viable CD3+CD4+CD8-CD45RO+ cells for memory CD4+ T cells. TCRdb's copy holds only in-frame clones and misses some; the assay was immunoSEQ multiplex PCR. The sample lists 55,000 to 75,000 clones; roughly four fifths were seen once. Regarding this clone: As yet, its antigen is unknown. Other DNA sequences in this specimen translate into the identical CDR3.

Sequencing was done on a sample of memory CD4+ T cells from blood. This clonotype was obtained from an adult in good health and CMV-seronegative. The V call is TRBV28, the J call TRBJ2-7; D is ambiguous. CDR3 coding DNA: TGTGCCAGCAGTTTAAGTTCCTACGAGCAGTACTTC. Its translation: CASSLSSYEQYF.